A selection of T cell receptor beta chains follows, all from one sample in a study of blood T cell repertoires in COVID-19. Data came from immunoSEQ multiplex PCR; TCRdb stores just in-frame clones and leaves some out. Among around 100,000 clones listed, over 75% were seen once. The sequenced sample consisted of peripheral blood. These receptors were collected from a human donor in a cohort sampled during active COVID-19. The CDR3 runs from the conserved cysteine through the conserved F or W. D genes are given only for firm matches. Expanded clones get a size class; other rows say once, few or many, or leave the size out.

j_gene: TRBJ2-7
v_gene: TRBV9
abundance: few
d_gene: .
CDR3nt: TGTGCCAGCAGCGAGGGACATGGGGCTTACGAGCAGTACTTC
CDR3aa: CASSEGHGAYEQYF

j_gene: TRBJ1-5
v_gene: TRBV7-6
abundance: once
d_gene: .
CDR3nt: TGTGCCAGCAGCTTAAGTGACTTTCAGCCCCAGCATTTT
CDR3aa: CASSLSDFQPQHF

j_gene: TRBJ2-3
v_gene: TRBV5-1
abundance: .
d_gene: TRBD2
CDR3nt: TGCGCCAGCAGCTCTACGCTAGCGGGGGGCACAGATACGCAGTATTTT
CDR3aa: CASSSTLAGGTDTQYF

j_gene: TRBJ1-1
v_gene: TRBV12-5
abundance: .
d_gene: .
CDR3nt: TGTGCTAGTGCCAGGAACACTGAAGCTTTCTTT
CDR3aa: CASARNTEAFF

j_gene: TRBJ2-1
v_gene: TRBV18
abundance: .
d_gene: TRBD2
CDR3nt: TGTGCCAGCTCACCTTCTCTAGCGGGAGACTATGAGCAGTTCTTC
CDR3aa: CASSPSLAGDYEQFF

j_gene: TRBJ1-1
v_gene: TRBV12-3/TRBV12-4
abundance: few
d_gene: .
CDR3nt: TGTGCCAGCAGTTTCCCAGGCGCTGAAGCTTTCTTT
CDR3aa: CASSFPGAEAFF

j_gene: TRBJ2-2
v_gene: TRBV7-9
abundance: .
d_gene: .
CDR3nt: TGTGCCAGCAGCTTATCTGAGAGAATCACCGGGGAGCTGTTTTTT
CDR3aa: CASSLSERITGELFF

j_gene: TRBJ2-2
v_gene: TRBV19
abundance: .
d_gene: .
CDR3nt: TGTGCCGTAGATGGCGGCCGTAAGAACACCGGGGAGCTGTTTTTT
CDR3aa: CAVDGGRKNTGELFF

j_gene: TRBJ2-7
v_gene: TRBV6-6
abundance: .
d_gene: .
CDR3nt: TGTGCCAGCAGGGCGGTATCCTACGAGCAGTACTTC
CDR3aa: CASRAVSYEQYF

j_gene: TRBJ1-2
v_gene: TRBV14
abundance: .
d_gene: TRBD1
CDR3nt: TGTGCCAGCAGCGCTCAGGGGGCTCAGTTTGGCTACACCTTC
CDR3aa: CASSAQGAQFGYTF

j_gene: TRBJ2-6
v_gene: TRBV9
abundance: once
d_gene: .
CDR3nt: TGTGCCAGCAGCGTAGTAGGGGCTGGGGCCAACGTCCTGACTTTC
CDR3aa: CASSVVGAGANVLTF

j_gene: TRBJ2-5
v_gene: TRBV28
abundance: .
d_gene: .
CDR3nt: TGTGCCAGCAGTTTACGGTGGACACTGCAAGAGACCCAGTACTTC
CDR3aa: CASSLRWTLQETQYF

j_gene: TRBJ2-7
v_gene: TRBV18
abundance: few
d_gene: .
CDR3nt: TGTGCCAGCTCACCACCGGACACCTTCTATTACGAGCAGTACTTC
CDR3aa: CASSPPDTFYYEQYF

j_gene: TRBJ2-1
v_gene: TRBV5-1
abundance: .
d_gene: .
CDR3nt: TGCGCCAGCTCTCCCCAGGTTAGATTCGACAATGAGCAGTTCTTC
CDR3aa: CASSPQVRFDNEQFF

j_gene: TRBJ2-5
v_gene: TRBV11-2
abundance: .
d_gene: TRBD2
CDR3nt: TGTGCCAGCAGCTTAAACCTTTGGGGGGGAGAGACCCAGTACTTC
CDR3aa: CASSLNLWGGETQYF